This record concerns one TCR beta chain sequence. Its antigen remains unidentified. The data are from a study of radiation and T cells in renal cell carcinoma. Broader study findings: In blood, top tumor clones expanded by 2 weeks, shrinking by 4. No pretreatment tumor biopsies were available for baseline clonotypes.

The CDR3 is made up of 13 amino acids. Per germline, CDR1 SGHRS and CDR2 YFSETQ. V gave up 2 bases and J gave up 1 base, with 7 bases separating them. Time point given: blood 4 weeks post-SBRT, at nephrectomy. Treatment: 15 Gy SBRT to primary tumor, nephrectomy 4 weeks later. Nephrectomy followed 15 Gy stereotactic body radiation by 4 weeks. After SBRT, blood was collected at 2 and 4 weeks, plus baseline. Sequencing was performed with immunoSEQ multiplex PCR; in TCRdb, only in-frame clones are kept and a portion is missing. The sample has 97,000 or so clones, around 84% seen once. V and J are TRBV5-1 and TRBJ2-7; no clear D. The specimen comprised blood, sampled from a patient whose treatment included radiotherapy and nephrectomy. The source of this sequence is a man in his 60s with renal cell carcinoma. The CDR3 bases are TGCGCCAGCAGCTTCGGGTTTTCCTACGAGCAGTACTTC. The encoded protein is CASSFGFSYEQYF.